One sample yielded the 24 T cell receptor beta chains listed below, sequenced in a study of T cell responses to AZD1222 COVID-19 vaccine. Only in-frame clones appear in the TCRdb table, and some are missing; sequencing was by immunoSEQ multiplex PCR. The sample consists of 150,000 to 200,000 clones, 90% of them appearing once. The specimen comprised peripheral blood, sampled on day 0 of AZD1222 vaccination. The origin of the receptors is an adult in good health.

This clone has just one count. The identical CDR3 is also encoded by other nucleotide sequences in the sample. The chain joins TRBV9 to TRBJ2-7; D may match TRBD1 or TRBD2 (6 bases each). The CDR3 sequence is 14 residues long. Germline loops: CDR1 SGDLS, CDR2 YYNGEE. The V and J ends lost 2 bases and 0 bases respectively, with 9 bases between them. This CDR3 reads CASSVGGSSYEQYF. CDR3 DNA: TGTGCCAGCAGCGTGGGGGGCAGCTCCTACGAGCAGTACTTC.

This chain links TRBV5-5 with TRBJ1-5; possible D gene TRBD1, 6 bases. The length of the CDR3 is 16 residues. V dropped 4 bases and J dropped 3 bases, with 17 bases sitting between them. Germline V gene data show CDR1 as SGHKS and CDR2 as YYEKEE (reference sequence). The CDR3 DNA reads as TGTGCCAGCAGCACCCTGACAGGTGACAACAATCAGCCCCAGCATTTT. This sequence encodes CASSTLTGDNNQPQHF. Complete variable domain (other parts from reference TRBV5-5 and TRBJ1-5): DAGVTQSPTHLIKTRGQQVTLRCSPISGHKSVSWYQQVLGQGPQFIFQYYEKEERGRGNFPDRFSARQFPNYSSELNVNALLLGDSALYLCASSTLTGDNNQPQHFGDGTRLSIL.

This clone appeared once. The V and J genes are TRBV5-1 and TRBJ2-4; 8 positions agree with TRBD2. With V trimmed by 6 bases and J by 1 base, 6 bases remained unmatched. Germline V lookup: CDR1 SGHRS, CDR2 YFSETQ. This CDR3 is 15 amino acids long. This CDR3 reads CASTTGGAAKNIQYF. The CDR3 DNA reads as TGCGCCAGCACCACCGGGGGGGCGGCCAAAAACATTCAGTACTTC.

This chain uses TRBV29-1 with TRBJ2-7; either TRBD1 or TRBD2 may fit D (5 bases each). This CDR3 has 12 amino acids. The germline V gene has CDR1 SQVTM and CDR2 ANQGSEA. The V gene lost 6 bases and the J gene lost 2 bases, with 11 bases spanning the gap. CDR3 sequence (DNA): TGCAGCGTGTTGAGGGGTACCTACGAGCAGTACTTC. Amino acid sequence: CSVLRGTYEQYF.

The chain recombines TRBV7-2 with TRBJ1-2; TRBD1 agrees at 7 bases. This CDR3 is built from 14 residues. V trimming: 0 bases; J trimming: 9 bases; junction bases outside the gene matches: 7. Germline V CDR1 and CDR2: SGHTA, FQGNSA. The CDR3 loop is CASSLAPGQQRYTF. The CDR3 bases are TGTGCCAGCAGCTTAGCGCCGGGACAGCAGCGCTACACCTTC.

The chain combines TRBV7-9 with TRBJ1-1, with D possibly matching TRBD1 (5 bases). The CDR3 totals 18 residues. Trimming took 5 bases from V and 6 from J, leaving 28 bases between them. CDR1 SEHNR and CDR2 FQNEAQ come from the germline V gene (reference sequence). The CDR3 nucleotides are TGTGCCAGCAGCCCCCTCGGGGGGGGGATCACAAAGAGGGCTGAAGCTTTCTTT. Translation: CASSPLGGGITKRAEAFF.

V is TRBV3-1 (or the pseudogene TRBV3-2) and J is TRBJ1-1, with 9 bases that match TRBD1. There are 13 residues in the CDR3. From germline, CDR1 is LGHDT and CDR2 YNNKEL (reference sequence). With 1 base clipped from V and 11 bases from J, the junction kept 5 bases outside the gene matches. The CDR3 region has the DNA TGTGCCAGCAGCCAAGTTGACAGGGGGAGGGCTTTCTTT. Its translation is CASSQVDRGRAFF.

This sequence joins TRBV19 and TRBJ1-2, with TRBD1 as a possible D gene (5 bases). The V gene lost 3 bases and the J gene lost 0 bases, with 17 bases spanning the gap. Germline loops: CDR1 LNHDA, CDR2 SQIVND (reference sequence). This CDR3 region has 17 residues. The CDR3 spells CASSIGGLTEANYGYTF. CDR3 sequence (DNA): TGTGCCAGTAGTATCGGGGGTTTAACAGAAGCTAACTATGGCTACACCTTC.

This clone appeared once. This chain uses TRBV5-4 with TRBJ2-7; 9 nucleotides agree with TRBD1. Germline CDR1 reads SGHNT; CDR2 reads YYREEE (reference sequence). The CDR3 sequence is 15 residues long. The V gene end was trimmed by 1 base and the J gene end by 3 bases; junction bases not matched to a gene: 5. Here the CDR3 DNA reads TGTGCCAGCAGCTTGCCGGGACAGGGTTTCTACGAGCAGTACTTC. It yields the protein CASSLPGQGFYEQYF.

This chain uses TRBV5-1 with TRBJ2-5, with 8 bases lining up with TRBD1. In germline, CDR1 is SGHRS, CDR2 YFSETQ. J was trimmed by 4 bases and V by 2 bases; bases with no gene match: 4. This CDR3 has 14 amino acids. CDR3 protein: CASSLQGDGETQYF. CDR3 nucleotides: TGCGCCAGCAGCTTACAGGGGGATGGAGAGACCCAGTACTTC.

The J gene is TRBJ1-1, the V gene TRBV18, with a tentative D call TRBD1 (6 bases). Trimming cost V 0 bases and J 10 bases, with 15 bases left between them. Germline CDR1 reads KGHSH; CDR2 reads LQKENI. The CDR3 covers 14 residues. CDR3 sequence (DNA): TGTGCCAGCTCACCACCTAACCGACAGGAGGGAGCTTTCTTT. Translated, it gives CASSPPNRQEGAFF.

The chain combines TRBV5-6 with TRBJ2-5; 12 nucleotides align to TRBD2. Germline CDR1 SGHDT, CDR2 YYEEEE. Losses at the gene ends were 3 bases for V and 2 bases for J; bases not matched to a gene: 2. The CDR3 has 15 amino acids. The CDR3 here is CASSSGLAGQETQYF. As DNA, the CDR3 is TGTGCCAGCAGCTCCGGACTAGCGGGGCAAGAGACCCAGTACTTC.

The chain couples TRBV9 to TRBJ1-2, with D unresolved. V was clipped by 0 bases and J by 0 bases, with 9 bases between them. CDR1 is SGDLS, CDR2 YYNGEE, per germline. CDR3 size: 15 residues. The CDR3 bases are TGTGCCAGCAGCGTAGGGCAGGATTCTAACTATGGCTACACCTTC. Translation gives CASSVGQDSNYGYTF.

V and J are TRBV13 and TRBJ2-1; D possibly corresponds to TRBD2 (6 bases). CDR3 length: 16 amino acids. Trimming pared 0 bases from V and 2 bases from J, leaving 11 bases between. Looked up from germline, CDR1 is PRHDT and CDR2 is FYEKMQ (reference sequence). The DNA for the CDR3 is TGTGCCAGCAGCTTAGGGTGGGGCGGGACCTACAATGAGCAGTTCTTC. It translates to CASSLGWGGTYNEQFF.

V usage is TRBV7-8 and J usage is TRBJ1-4, with 8 positions matching TRBD1. CDR1 and CDR2 (germline): SGHVS, FQNEAQ. This CDR3 has 14 amino acids. Trimming took 5 bases from V and 8 from J; bases not matched to a gene: 7. The CDR3 loop reads CASSKGQGYEKLFF. The CDR3, as DNA: TGTGCCAGCAGCAAAGGACAGGGTTACGAAAAACTGTTTTTT.

The chain links TRBV4-3 to TRBJ2-1, with no clear D. CDR1 is LGHNA and CDR2 is YSLEER in the germline V gene. The V end was cut by 2 bases, the J end by 8 bases, with 10 bases between. The CDR3 has 13 amino acids. CDR3 nucleotide sequence: TGCGCCAGCAGCCAAAGACTTCGGGATGAGCAGTTCTTC. Protein product: CASSQRLRDEQFF.

The J gene is TRBJ1-6, the V gene TRBV29-1, with D hard to call. Germline-derived CDR1 and CDR2 are SQVTM and ANQGSEA. This CDR3 contains 13 residues. The V end was cut by 4 bases, the J end by 8 bases, with 12 bases between. In DNA, the CDR3 is TGCAGCGTTGGCCAGGCGCCTTATTCACCCCTCCACTTT. This sequence encodes CSVGQAPYSPLHF.

V gene TRBV7-2 combines with J gene TRBJ1-6, with TRBD1 identical over 7 bases. This CDR3 region has 19 residues. The V and J ends lost 2 bases and 0 bases, in that order; junction bases with no gene match: 10. CDR1 and CDR2 (germline): SGHTA, FQGNSA. The CDR3 sequence: CASSLTGTVESSYNSPLHF. The CDR3 coding sequence is TGTGCCAGCAGCTTAACAGGGACAGTCGAGAGCTCCTATAATTCACCCCTCCACTTT.

This chain uses TRBV19 with TRBJ1-5; TRBD1 is a possible D gene (5 bases). V lost 8 bases to trimming and J lost 0 bases, with 26 bases between them. Germline V gene lookup returns CDR1 LNHDA and CDR2 SQIVND (reference sequence). The CDR3 consists of 19 residues. The CDR3 sequence is CASGNYQGPPHYSNQPQHF. The DNA for the CDR3 is TGTGCCAGTGGAAATTACCAGGGTCCTCCCCATTATAGCAATCAGCCCCAGCATTTT.

For the CDR3, the DNA is TGCGCCAGCAGCCAAGGGCTAGCGGAGGCAGATACGCAGTATTTT. This codes for CASSQGLAEADTQYF. The chain couples TRBV4-1 to TRBJ2-3; 7 bases are a match to TRBD2. V lost 1 base, J lost 4 bases, and 5 bases stayed unmatched. From germline, CDR1 is MGHRA and CDR2 YSYEKL. The CDR3 runs to 15 residues.

This rearrangement joins TRBV12-5 to TRBJ2-1; 8 nucleotides line up with TRBD1. Per the germline V gene, CDR1 is LGHNT and CDR2 is FRNRAP. Trimming at V came to 6 bases and at J to 1 base, leaving 11 bases not matched to a gene. There are 17 residues in the CDR3. The CDR3 nucleotides read TGTGCTAGTGGCCAACGAAGACAGGGGATGTCCTACAATGAGCAGTTCTTC. This translates into CASGQRRQGMSYNEQFF.

V gene TRBV4-3 combines with J gene TRBJ1-2; D call uncertain. Trimming shortened V by 0 bases and J by 8 bases, and 19 bases separated the two germline ends. There are 16 residues in the CDR3. CDR1 and CDR2 from the germline V gene are LGHNA and YSLEER. The DNA of the CDR3 is TGCGCCAGCAGCCAAGACGTGTGGGCACCCGACGGCGGCTACACCTTC. It translates to CASSQDVWAPDGGYTF.

This chain links TRBV9 with TRBJ2-7; maybe TRBD1 (6 bases). The CDR3 consists of 14 residues. The germline V gene has CDR1 SGDLS and CDR2 YYNGEE. The V end lost 0 bases, the J end lost 3 bases, and 10 bases lay between the germline ends. CDR3 nucleotide sequence: TGTGCCAGCAGCGTAGGAGGGGACAACTACGAGCAGTACTTC. It is translated as CASSVGGDNYEQYF.

The chain uses TRBV11-2 and TRBJ2-7; TRBD2 agrees at 8 bases. V trimming: 5 bases; J trimming: 4 bases; junction bases outside the gene matches: 13. CDR3 length: 16 amino acids. Germline-derived CDR1 and CDR2 are SGHAT and FQNNGV. The CDR3 sequence is CASSGGLAGGGYEQYF. The CDR3 DNA sequence: TGTGCCAGCAGCGGAGGTCTAGCGGGTGGAGGGTACGAGCAGTACTTC.